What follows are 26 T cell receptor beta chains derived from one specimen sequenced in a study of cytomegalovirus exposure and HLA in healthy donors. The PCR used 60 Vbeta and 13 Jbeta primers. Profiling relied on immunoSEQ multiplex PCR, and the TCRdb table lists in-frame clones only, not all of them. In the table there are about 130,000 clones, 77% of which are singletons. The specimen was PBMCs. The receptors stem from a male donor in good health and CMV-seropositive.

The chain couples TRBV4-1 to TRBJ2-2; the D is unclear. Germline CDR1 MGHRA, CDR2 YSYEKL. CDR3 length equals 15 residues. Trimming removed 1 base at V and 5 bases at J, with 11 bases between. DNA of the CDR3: TGCGCCAGCAGCCAAGGGAGAGGTGGGACCGGGGAGCTGTTTTTT. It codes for CASSQGRGGTGELFF.

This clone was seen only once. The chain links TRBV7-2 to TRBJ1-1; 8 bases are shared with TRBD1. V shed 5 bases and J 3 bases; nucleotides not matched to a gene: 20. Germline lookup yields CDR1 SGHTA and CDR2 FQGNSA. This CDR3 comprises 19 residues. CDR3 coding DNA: TGTGCCAGCAGCCCGGGGGCATTCGCGGGCAGGGGGCCGGACACTGAAGCTTTCTTT. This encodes CASSPGAFAGRGPDTEAFF.

The CDR3 spells CASSSQGNTEAFF. The CDR3 DNA sequence: TGTGCCAGCAGCTCTCAGGGGAACACTGAAGCTTTCTTT. The chain links TRBV11-2 to TRBJ1-1; possible D gene TRBD1, 5 bases. This CDR3 is built from 13 residues. Germline assignment: CDR1 SGHAT and CDR2 FQNNGV. Trimming took off 4 bases at V and 1 base at J, with 7 bases between the two ends.

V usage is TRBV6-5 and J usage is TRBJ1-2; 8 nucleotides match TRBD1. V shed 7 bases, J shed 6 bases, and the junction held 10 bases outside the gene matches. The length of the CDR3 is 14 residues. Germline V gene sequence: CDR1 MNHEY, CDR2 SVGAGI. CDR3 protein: CASTARQGRDGYTF. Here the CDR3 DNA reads TGTGCCAGCACCGCTCGACAGGGGAGGGATGGCTACACCTTC.

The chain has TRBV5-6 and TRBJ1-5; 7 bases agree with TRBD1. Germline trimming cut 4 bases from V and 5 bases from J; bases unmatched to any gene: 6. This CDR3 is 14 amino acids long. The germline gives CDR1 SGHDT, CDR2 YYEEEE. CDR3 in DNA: TGTGCCAGCAGCCGGACAGGTAACGATCAGCCCCAGCATTTT. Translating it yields CASSRTGNDQPQHF.

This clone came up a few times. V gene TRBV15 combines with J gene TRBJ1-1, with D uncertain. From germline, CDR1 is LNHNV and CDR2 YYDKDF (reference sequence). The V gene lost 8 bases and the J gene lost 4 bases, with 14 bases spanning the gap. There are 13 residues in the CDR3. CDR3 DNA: TGTGCCACCTTGGGTTATGGGAGCACTGAAGCTTTCTTT. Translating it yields CATLGYGSTEAFF.

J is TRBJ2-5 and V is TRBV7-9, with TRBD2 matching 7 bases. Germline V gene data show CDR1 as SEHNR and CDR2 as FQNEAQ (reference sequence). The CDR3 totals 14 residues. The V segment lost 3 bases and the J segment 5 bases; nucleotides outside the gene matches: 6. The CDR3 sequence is CASSLLAGDETQYF. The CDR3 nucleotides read TGTGCCAGCAGCTTGCTGGCGGGGGATGAGACCCAGTACTTC.

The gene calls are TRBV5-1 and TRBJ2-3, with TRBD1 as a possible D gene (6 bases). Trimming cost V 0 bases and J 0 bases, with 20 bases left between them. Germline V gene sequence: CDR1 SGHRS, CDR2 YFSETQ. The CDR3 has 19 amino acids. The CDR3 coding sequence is TGCGCCAGCAGCTTGGAACAGGGAGCCCGCTTCGAGAGCACAGATACGCAGTATTTT. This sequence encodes CASSLEQGARFESTDTQYF.

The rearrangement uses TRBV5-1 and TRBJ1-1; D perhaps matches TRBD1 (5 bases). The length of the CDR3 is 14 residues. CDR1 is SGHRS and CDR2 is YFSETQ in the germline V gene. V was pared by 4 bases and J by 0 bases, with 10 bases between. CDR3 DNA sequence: TGCGCCAGCAGCCCGGGACTTATGAACACTGAAGCTTTCTTT. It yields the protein CASSPGLMNTEAFF.

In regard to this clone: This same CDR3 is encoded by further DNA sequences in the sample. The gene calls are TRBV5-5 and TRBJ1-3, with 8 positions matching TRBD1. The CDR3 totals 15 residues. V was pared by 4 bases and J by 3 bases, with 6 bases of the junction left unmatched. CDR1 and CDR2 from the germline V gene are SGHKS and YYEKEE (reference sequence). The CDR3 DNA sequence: TGTGCCAGCAGCCTGGCAGGGGGCTTTGGAAACACCATATATTTT. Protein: CASSLAGGFGNTIYF.

The DNA of the CDR3 is TGTGCCAGCAGCCCTCGGCCTAGCGGGGTAGTGAACACCGGGGAGCTGTTTTTT. It translates to CASSPRPSGVVNTGELFF. The chain couples TRBV21-1 to TRBJ2-2; TRBD2, the table's D call, lacks a check against the DNA. TRBV21-1 is flagged as a pseudogene. The CDR3 runs 18 residues.

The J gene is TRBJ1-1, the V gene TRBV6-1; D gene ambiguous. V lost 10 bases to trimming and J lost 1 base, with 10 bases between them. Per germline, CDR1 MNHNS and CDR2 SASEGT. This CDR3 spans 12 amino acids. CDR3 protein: CATQLGNTEAFF. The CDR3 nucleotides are TGTGCCACCCAACTCGGGAACACTGAAGCTTTCTTT.

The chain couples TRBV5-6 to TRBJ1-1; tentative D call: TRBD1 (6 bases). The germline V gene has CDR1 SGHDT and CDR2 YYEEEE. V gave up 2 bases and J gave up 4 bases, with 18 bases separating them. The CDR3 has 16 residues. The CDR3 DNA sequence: TGTGCCAGCAGCTTATTCGGGACACTATCGGGCACTGAAGCTTTCTTT. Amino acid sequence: CASSLFGTLSGTEAFF. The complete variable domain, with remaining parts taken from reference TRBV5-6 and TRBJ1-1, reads DAGVTQSPTHLIKTRGQQVTLRCSPKSGHDTVSWYQQALGQGPQFIFQYYEEEERQRGNFPDRFSGHQFPNYSSELNVNALLLGDSALYLCASSLFGTLSGTEAFFGQGTRLTVV.

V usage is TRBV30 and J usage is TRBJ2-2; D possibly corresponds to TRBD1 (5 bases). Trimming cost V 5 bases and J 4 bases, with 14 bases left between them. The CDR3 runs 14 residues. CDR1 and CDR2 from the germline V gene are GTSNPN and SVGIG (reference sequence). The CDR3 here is CAWGEGVSTGELFF. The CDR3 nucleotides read TGTGCCTGGGGGGAAGGGGTTAGCACCGGGGAGCTGTTTTTT. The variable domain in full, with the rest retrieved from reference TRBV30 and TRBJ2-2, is SQTIHQWPATLVQPVGSPLSLECTVEGTSNPNLYWYRQAAGRGLQLLFYSVGIGQISSEVPQNLSASRPQDRQFILSSKKLLLSDSGFYLCAWGEGVSTGELFFGEGSRLTVL.

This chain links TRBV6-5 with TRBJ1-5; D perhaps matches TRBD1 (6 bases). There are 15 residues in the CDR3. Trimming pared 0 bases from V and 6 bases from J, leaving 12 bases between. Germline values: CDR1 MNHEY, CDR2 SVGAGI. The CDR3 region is CASSYSADRSQPQHF. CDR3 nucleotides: TGTGCCAGCAGTTACTCCGCAGACAGGTCTCAGCCCCAGCATTTT.

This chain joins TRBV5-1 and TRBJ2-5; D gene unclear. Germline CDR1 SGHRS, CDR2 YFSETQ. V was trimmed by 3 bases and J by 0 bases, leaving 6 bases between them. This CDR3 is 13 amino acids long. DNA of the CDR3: TGCGCCAGCAGCTCATTGTACCAAGAGACCCAGTACTTC. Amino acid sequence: CASSSLYQETQYF. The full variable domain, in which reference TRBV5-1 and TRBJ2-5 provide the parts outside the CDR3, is KAGVTQTPRYLIKTRGQQVTLSCSPISGHRSVSWYQQTPGQGLQFLFEYFSETQRNKGNFPGRFSGRQFSNSRSEMNVSTLELGDSALYLCASSSLYQETQYFGPGTRLLVL.

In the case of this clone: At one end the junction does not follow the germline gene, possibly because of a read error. Here the CDR3 reads CSSSLRLAGLVDEQFF. The CDR3 DNA sequence: TGTTCCAGCAGCCTAAGACTAGCGGGACTGGTGGATGAGCAGTTCTTC. This chain connects TRBV7-9 to TRBJ2-1; 11 nucleotides match TRBD2. The CDR3 loop spans 16 amino acids. Germline values: CDR1 SEHNR, CDR2 FQNEAQ (reference sequence).

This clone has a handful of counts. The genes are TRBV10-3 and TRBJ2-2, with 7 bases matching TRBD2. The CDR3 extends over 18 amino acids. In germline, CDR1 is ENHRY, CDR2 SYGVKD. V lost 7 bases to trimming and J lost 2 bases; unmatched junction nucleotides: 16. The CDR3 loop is CAIKEGLGAGDNTGELFF. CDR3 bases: TGTGCCATCAAAGAGGGGTTAGGGGCGGGGGACAACACCGGGGAGCTGTTTTTT.

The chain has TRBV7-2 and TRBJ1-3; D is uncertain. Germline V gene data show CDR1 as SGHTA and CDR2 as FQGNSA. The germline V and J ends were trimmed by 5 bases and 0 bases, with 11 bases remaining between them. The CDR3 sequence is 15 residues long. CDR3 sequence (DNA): TGTGCCAGCAGCCCCTTAGCCTCCTCTGGAAACACCATATATTTT. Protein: CASSPLASSGNTIYF.

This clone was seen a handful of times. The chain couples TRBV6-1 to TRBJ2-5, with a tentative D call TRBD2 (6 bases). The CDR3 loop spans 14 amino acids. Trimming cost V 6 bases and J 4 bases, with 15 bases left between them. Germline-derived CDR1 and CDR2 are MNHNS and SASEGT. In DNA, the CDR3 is TGTGCCAGCAGGGGGCCGGGAGAAGTAGAGACCCAGTACTTC. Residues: CASRGPGEVETQYF.

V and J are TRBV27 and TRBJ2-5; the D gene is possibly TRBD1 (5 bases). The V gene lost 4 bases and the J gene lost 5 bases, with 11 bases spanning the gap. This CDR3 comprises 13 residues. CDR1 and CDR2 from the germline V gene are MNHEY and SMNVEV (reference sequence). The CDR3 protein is CASSSRAWETQYF. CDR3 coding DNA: TGTGCCAGCAGTTCCAGGGCCTGGGAGACCCAGTACTTC.

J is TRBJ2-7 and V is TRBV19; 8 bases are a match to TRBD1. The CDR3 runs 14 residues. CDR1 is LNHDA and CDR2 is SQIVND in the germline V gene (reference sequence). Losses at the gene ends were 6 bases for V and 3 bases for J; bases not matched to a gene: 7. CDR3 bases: TGTGCCAGTAGCCGGGACAGGATCTTCTACGAGCAGTACTTC. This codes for CASSRDRIFYEQYF. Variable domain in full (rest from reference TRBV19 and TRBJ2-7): DGGITQSPKYLFRKEGQNVTLSCEQNLNHDAMYWYRQDPGQGLRLIYYSQIVNDFQKGDIAEGYSVSREKKESFPLTVTSAQKNPTAFYLCASSRDRIFYEQYFGPGTRLTVT.

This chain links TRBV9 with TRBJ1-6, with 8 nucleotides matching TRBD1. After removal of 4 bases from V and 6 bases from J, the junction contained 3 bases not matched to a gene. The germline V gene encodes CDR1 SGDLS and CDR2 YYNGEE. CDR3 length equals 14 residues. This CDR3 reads CASSQDRVNSPLHF. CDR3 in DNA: TGTGCCAGCAGCCAGGACAGGGTTAATTCACCCCTCCACTTT.

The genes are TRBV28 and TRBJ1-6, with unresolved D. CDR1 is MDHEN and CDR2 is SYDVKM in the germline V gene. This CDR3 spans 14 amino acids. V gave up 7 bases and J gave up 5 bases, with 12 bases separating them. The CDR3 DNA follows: TGTGCCAGCACCCGGGGATGGGATAATTCACCCCTCCACTTT. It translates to CASTRGWDNSPLHF. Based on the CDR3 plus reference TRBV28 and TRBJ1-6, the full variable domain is DVKVTQSSRYLVKRTGEKVFLECVQDMDHENMFWYRQDPGLGLRLIYFSYDVKMKEKGDIPEGYSVSREKKERFSLILESASTNQTSMYLCASTRGWDNSPLHFGNGTRLTVT.

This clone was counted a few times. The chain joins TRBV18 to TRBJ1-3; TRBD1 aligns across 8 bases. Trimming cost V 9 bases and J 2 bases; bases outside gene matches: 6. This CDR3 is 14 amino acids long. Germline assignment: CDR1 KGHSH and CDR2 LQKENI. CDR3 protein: CASWTGTAGNTIYF. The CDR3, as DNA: TGTGCCAGTTGGACAGGGACAGCTGGAAACACCATATATTTT.

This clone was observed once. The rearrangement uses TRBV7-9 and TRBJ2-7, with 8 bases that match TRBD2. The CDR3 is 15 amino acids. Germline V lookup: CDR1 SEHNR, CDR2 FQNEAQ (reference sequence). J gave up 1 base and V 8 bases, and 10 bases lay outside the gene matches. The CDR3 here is CASQPASGLSYEQYF. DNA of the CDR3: TGTGCCAGCCAGCCGGCTAGCGGGCTTTCCTACGAGCAGTACTTC.